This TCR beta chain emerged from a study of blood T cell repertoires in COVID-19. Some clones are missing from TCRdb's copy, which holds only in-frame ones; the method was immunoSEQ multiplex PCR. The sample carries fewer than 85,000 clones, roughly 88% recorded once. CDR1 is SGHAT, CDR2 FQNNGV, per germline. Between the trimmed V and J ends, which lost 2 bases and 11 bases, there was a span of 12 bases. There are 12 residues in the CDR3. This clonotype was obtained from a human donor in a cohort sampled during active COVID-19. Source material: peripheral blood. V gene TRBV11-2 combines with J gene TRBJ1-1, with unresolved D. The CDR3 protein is CASSLPSGWAFF. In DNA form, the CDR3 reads TGTGCCAGCAGCTTACCATCGGGATGGGCTTTCTTT.